Listed here is a single TCR beta chain. The record originates from a study of blood T cell repertoires in COVID-19. Method: immunoSEQ multiplex PCR; TCRdb's copy keeps in-frame clones and lacks some. The sample lists about 150,000 clones; more than 85% were seen once. V dropped 4 bases and J dropped 5; count of bases not matched to a gene: 8. The germline V gene encodes CDR1 LNHDA and CDR2 SQIVND (reference sequence). The CDR3 contains 15 residues. The clonotype originates from a woman aged 70-85 years with acute or convalescent COVID-19. J is TRBJ2-3 and V is TRBV19, with TRBD2 matching 8 bases. The sample consisted of peripheral blood. CDR3 amino acids: CASSTGGGRRDTQYF. DNA of the CDR3: TGTGCCAGTAGTACTGGCGGGGGGCGGAGAGATACGCAGTATTTT.